This is a list of T cell receptor beta chains from one sample in a study of blood T cell repertoires in COVID-19. Sequenced by immunoSEQ multiplex PCR; TCRdb stores in-frame clones only, minus some. The sample has about 160,000 clones; 78% are singletons. Sequences were obtained from peripheral blood. Receptor source: an elderly woman with acute or convalescent COVID-19. Each CDR3 is given with its conserved first and last residue. D genes are given only for firm matches. The listing skips clone size in some rows; elsewhere it reads once, few, many or a size class.

D: TRBD2; V: TRBV6-5; size: -; J: TRBJ2-7; CDR3: CASTGAAGGYEQYF; DNA: TGTGCCAGCACCGGGGCAGCGGGGGGCTACGAGCAGTACTTC
D: TRBD1; V: TRBV6-1; size: once; J: TRBJ1-2; CDR3: CASSDPGQGGGYTF; DNA: TGTGCCAGCAGTGACCCCGGACAGGGCGGCGGCTACACCTTC
D: -; V: TRBV6-5; size: -; J: TRBJ2-1; CDR3: CASSSPGAGQVRQFF; DNA: TGTGCCAGCAGTTCCCCAGGGGCAGGCCAAGTCCGGCAGTTCTTC
D: TRBD2; V: TRBV3-1/TRBV3-2; size: few; J: TRBJ2-1; CDR3: CASSQELAGYNEQFF; DNA: TGTGCCAGCAGCCAAGAGCTAGCGGGATACAATGAGCAGTTCTTC
D: -; V: TRBV6-6; size: -; J: TRBJ1-6; CDR3: CASTLGGFGSPLHF; DNA: TGTGCCAGCACCCTTGGGGGGTTTGGTTCACCCCTCCACTTT
D: TRBD1; V: TRBV11-2; size: -; J: TRBJ2-7; CDR3: CASSNRGDEQYF; DNA: TGTGCCAGCAGCAACAGGGGGGACGAGCAGTACTTC
D: -; V: TRBV13; size: -; J: TRBJ2-1; CDR3: CASSIYQGSSSYNEQFF; DNA: TGTGCCAGCAGTATATACCAGGGTTCGAGCTCCTACAATGAGCAGTTCTTC
D: -; V: TRBV5-5; size: -; J: TRBJ2-1; CDR3: CASRQRGTRYNEQFF; DNA: TGTGCCAGCAGACAACGGGGGACTCGCTACAATGAGCAGTTCTTC
D: TRBD1; V: TRBV7-9; size: -; J: TRBJ2-2; CDR3: CASSPGTASNTGELFF; DNA: TGTGCCAGCAGCCCGGGGACAGCCTCGAACACCGGGGAGCTGTTTTTT
D: -; V: TRBV27; size: -; J: TRBJ1-3; CDR3: CASSYRTVFFIRVEGGDTIYF; DNA: TGTGCCAGCAGTTACCGTACCGTATTTTTTATTCGGGTAGAAGGGGGAGACACCATATATTTT
D: -; V: TRBV14; size: many; J: TRBJ2-7; CDR3: CASSLTSGTPYEQYF; DNA: TGTGCCAGCAGCCTTACCTCCGGGACACCCTACGAGCAGTACTTC
D: TRBD1; V: TRBV6-5; size: -; J: TRBJ1-2; CDR3: CASRARGQYNYGYTF; DNA: TGTGCCAGCAGAGCTCGGGGACAGTATAACTATGGCTACACCTTC
D: -; V: TRBV12-5; size: -; J: TRBJ2-3; CDR3: CASGPPGAGLSPRFGTDTQYF; DNA: TGTGCTAGTGGTCCGCCTGGGGCAGGGCTATCCCCTAGGTTCGGCACAGATACGCAGTATTTT
D: TRBD1; V: TRBV5-6; size: few; J: TRBJ1-6; CDR3: CASSKTGGADNSPLHF; DNA: TGTGCCAGCAGCAAGACAGGGGGCGCCGATAATTCACCCCTCCACTTT
D: -; V: TRBV5-1; size: -; J: TRBJ1-1; CDR3: CASSLGRENTEAFF; DNA: TGCGCCAGCAGTCTTGGACGGGAGAACACTGAAGCTTTCTTT
D: -; V: TRBV28; size: -; J: TRBJ1-2; CDR3: CASSLGGASYGYTF; DNA: TGTGCCAGCAGTTTAGGAGGGGCCTCCTATGGCTACACCTTC
D: -; V: TRBV19; size: few; J: TRBJ1-2; CDR3: CASSMVTANYGYTF; DNA: TGTGCCAGTAGTATGGTGACAGCAAACTATGGCTACACCTTC
D: TRBD2; V: TRBV7-9; size: -; J: TRBJ2-3; CDR3: CASSLTAGVDTQYF; DNA: TGTGCCAGCAGCTTAACGGCGGGAGTAGATACGCAGTATTTT
D: -; V: TRBV3-1/TRBV3-2; size: -; J: TRBJ2-7; CDR3: CASSRAHHSYEQYF; DNA: TGTGCCAGCAGCCGAGCTCACCACTCCTACGAGCAGTACTTC
D: -; V: TRBV27; size: -; J: TRBJ2-7; CDR3: CASRQDPVRVEQYF; DNA: TGTGCCAGCAGGCAAGACCCGGTGAGGGTCGAGCAGTACTTC